The 23 T cell receptor beta chains below all came from one sample that was sequenced in a study of CD8 T cells in ankylosing spondylitis. General study findings and limits: Seemingly distinctive of ankylosing spondylitis blood was a TCR beta motif formed by eight highly homologous variants.

Antigens for these TCRs are unknown. Each CDR3 protein is one row after TCRdb ran MiXCR on the 5' RACE reads. The profile covers more than 650,000 distinct CDR3 sequences, with 10% to 15% appearing a single time and around 0.51% taken by the ten largest. The material sequenced was blood, either unsorted or a sorted T cell fraction (not recorded which). Receptors were obtained from a male donor with ankylosing spondylitis.

This clonotype was detected ten times or more. The V call is TRBV28, the J call TRBJ2-1; D unresolved. The CDR3 has 14 amino acids. Per the germline V gene, CDR1 is MDHEN and CDR2 is SYDVKM. The V end was cut by 2 bases, the J end by 7 bases, with 12 bases between. The CDR3 DNA reads TGTGCCAGCAGTTTACAAAGACTGTCTAATGAGCAGTTCTTC. Translation: CASSLQRLSNEQFF.

This clonotype appeared many times. The J gene is TRBJ1-3, the V gene TRBV5-1; unclear D gene. The CDR3 runs 14 residues. Germline lookup yields CDR1 SGHRS and CDR2 YFSETQ. V lost 1 base and J 3 bases, leaving 8 bases between the germline ends. The CDR3 loop is CASSLSGVGNTIYF. CDR3 DNA: TGCGCCAGCAGCTTGTCCGGGGTTGGAAACACCATATATTTT.

This clonotype has at least ten counts. The CDR3 DNA sequence: TGCAGTGCTAGAGATGGCAGGGAGCAAACTAGCTATGGCTACACCTTC. It yields the protein CSARDGREQTSYGYTF. The V and J genes are TRBV20-1 and TRBJ1-2, with D perhaps TRBD1 (5 bases). CDR3 length: 16 amino acids. The germline CDR1 and CDR2 sequences are DFQATT and SNEGSKA (reference sequence). Trimming pared 0 bases from V and 4 bases from J, leaving 18 bases between.

This chain links TRBV12-3 or TRBV12-4 with TRBJ2-7, with D maybe TRBD1 (5 bases). Between the trimmed V and J ends, which lost 6 bases and 3 bases, there was a span of 9 bases. The CDR3 is 12 amino acids. DNA of the CDR3: TGTGCCAGCAGGTACAGGAACTACGAGCAGTACTTC. Residues: CASRYRNYEQYF.

This clonotype was recorded at least ten times. This chain joins TRBV28 and TRBJ1-2; D remains unclear. CDR1 is MDHEN and CDR2 is SYDVKM in the germline V gene. The CDR3 spans 12 residues. V lost 5 bases and J 6 bases, leaving 10 bases between the germline ends. This chain's CDR3 is CASSPNGHGYTF. The CDR3 nucleotides are TGTGCCAGCAGTCCAAATGGTCATGGCTACACCTTC.

The rearrangement uses TRBV29-1 and TRBJ2-3, with 9 nucleotides matching TRBD2. There are 14 residues in the CDR3. CDR1 and CDR2 from the germline V gene are SQVTM and ANQGSEA. The junction had 10 bases not matched to a gene; V was cut back by 4 bases and J by 8 bases. This chain's CDR3 is CSVVGGRAYGTQYF. CDR3 coding DNA: TGCAGCGTTGTGGGCGGGAGGGCCTATGGTACGCAGTATTTT.

The rearrangement uses TRBV5-1 and TRBJ2-1; maybe TRBD1 (6 bases). V was trimmed by 2 bases and J by 7 bases, leaving 16 bases between them. CDR3 length: 15 residues. Germline loops: CDR1 SGHRS, CDR2 YFSETQ. The CDR3 sequence: CASSFLGANRNEQFF. CDR3 DNA sequence: TGCGCCAGCAGCTTTCTGGGGGCTAATCGGAATGAGCAGTTCTTC.

This clonotype occurred a few times. The chain joins TRBV18 to TRBJ2-1; 9 bases align to TRBD1. This CDR3 has 14 amino acids. Trimming cost V 3 bases and J 12 bases; bases outside gene matches: 9. Germline V gene sequence: CDR1 KGHSH, CDR2 LQKENI. This CDR3 is CASSPAGTGSMQFF. Here the CDR3 DNA reads TGTGCCAGCTCACCGGCAGGGACAGGGTCGATGCAGTTCTTC.

In this sample, this clonotype turned up many times. V and J are TRBV20-1 and TRBJ1-2, with D unresolved. The CDR3 length is 13 residues. Germline V lookup: CDR1 DFQATT, CDR2 SNEGSKA (reference sequence). The V gene lost 0 bases and the J gene lost 8 bases, with 13 bases spanning the gap. CDR3 in amino acids: CSARDGGVRGYTF. The DNA of the CDR3 is TGCAGTGCTAGAGATGGCGGGGTTCGGGGCTACACCTTC.

The V gene is TRBV2, the J gene TRBJ2-1; D ambiguous. This CDR3 is built from 16 residues. CDR1 and CDR2 from the germline V gene are SNHLY and FYNNEI. V was trimmed by 2 bases and J by 0 bases, leaving 11 bases between them. The CDR3 sequence is CASSETWVSSYNEQFF. The CDR3 DNA sequence: TGTGCCAGCAGTGAAACGTGGGTGAGCTCCTACAATGAGCAGTTCTTC.

There are a few counts of this clonotype. The V call is TRBV5-1, the J call TRBJ1-1; D is uncertain. V gave up 4 bases and J gave up 0 bases, with 16 bases separating them. The CDR3 covers 16 residues. Germline values: CDR1 SGHRS, CDR2 YFSETQ. The CDR3 nucleotides are TGCGCCAGCAGCCACCCAAGAATTGGGATGAACACTGAAGCTTTCTTT. This codes for CASSHPRIGMNTEAFF.

In its sample, this clonotype was seen many times. The rearrangement links TRBV5-1 to TRBJ1-2; D is undetermined. Trimming left V 1 base short and J 4 bases short, with 8 bases between. The CDR3 sequence is 13 residues long. CDR1 is SGHRS, CDR2 YFSETQ, per germline. The CDR3 sequence: CASSLMGTYGYTF. DNA of the CDR3: TGCGCCAGCAGCTTGATGGGAACCTATGGCTACACCTTC.

This clonotype showed up just a few times. CDR3 in amino acids: CASSHGLAGDLYEQYF. The CDR3 bases are TGTGCCAGCAGCCATGGACTAGCGGGAGACTTATACGAGCAGTACTTC. The chain joins TRBV4-2 to TRBJ2-7; 13 bases line up with TRBD2. The trim removed 3 bases at V and 4 bases at J, leaving 6 bases unmatched. CDR3 size: 16 residues. Germline-derived CDR1 and CDR2 are LGHNA and YNFKEQ.

This clonotype was seen repeatedly, ten times or more. The gene calls are TRBV20-1 and TRBJ2-6; D is unresolved. This CDR3 region has 14 residues. V was trimmed by 0 bases and J by 2 bases, leaving 5 bases between them. Germline assignment: CDR1 DFQATT and CDR2 SNEGSKA (reference sequence). The CDR3 DNA follows: TGCAGTGCTAGAGAAACGACTGGGGCCAACGTCCTGACTTTC. Translated: CSARETTGANVLTF.

This clonotype has at least ten counts. Here the CDR3 reads CSARAGQFNEKLFF. CDR3 DNA: TGCAGTGCTAGGGCGGGACAGTTTAATGAAAAACTGTTTTTT. This chain connects TRBV20-1 to TRBJ1-4, with TRBD1 matching over 7 bases. Germline lookup yields CDR1 DFQATT and CDR2 SNEGSKA (reference sequence). The trim removed 3 bases at V and 4 bases at J, leaving 5 bases unmatched. CDR3 length: 14 residues.

The rearrangement uses TRBV7-9 and TRBJ2-4, with D tentatively TRBD1 (6 bases). The CDR3 covers 15 residues. Germline assignment: CDR1 SEHNR and CDR2 FQNEAQ (reference sequence). Trimming removed 3 bases at V and 7 bases at J, with 16 bases between. The CDR3 sequence: CASSLGQGRRNIQYF. DNA of the CDR3: TGTGCCAGCAGCTTGGGGCAGGGGCGTAGGAACATTCAGTACTTC.

This clonotype was detected many times. The chain employs TRBV20-1 and TRBJ1-5, with D perhaps matching TRBD1 (5 bases). Germline V gene sequence: CDR1 DFQATT, CDR2 SNEGSKA (reference sequence). V gave up 5 bases and J gave up 6 bases, with 17 bases separating them. The CDR3 spans 14 residues. The CDR3 spells CSAGGGAGLQPQHF. In nucleotides, the CDR3 is TGCAGTGCTGGCGGCGGGGCGGGTCTTCAGCCCCAGCATTTT.

The genes are TRBV6-1 and TRBJ2-1; no clear D. V was clipped by 3 bases and J by 0 bases, with 9 bases between them. CDR1 and CDR2 from the germline V gene are MNHNS and SASEGT. This CDR3 has 15 residues. The CDR3 protein is CASSDAWGSYNEQFF. CDR3 bases: TGTGCCAGCAGTGACGCCTGGGGCTCCTACAATGAGCAGTTCTTC.

This rearrangement joins TRBV14 to TRBJ2-1; 12 nucleotides agree with TRBD2. Germline CDR1 is SGHDN and CDR2 is FVKESK. The CDR3 sequence is 16 residues long. Trimming removed 6 bases from V and 3 bases from J; junction bases left unmatched: 6. The CDR3 nucleotides are TGTGCCAGCAGTCAGACTAGCGGGAGAGTCTACAATGAGCAGTTCTTC. Amino acid sequence: CASSQTSGRVYNEQFF.

This clonotype was seen only a few times. The CDR3 reads CASSFYRVSYNEQFF. The CDR3 DNA reads as TGCGCCAGCAGCTTCTATAGGGTCTCCTACAATGAGCAGTTCTTC. The chain combines TRBV5-1 with TRBJ2-1; D not certain. The CDR3 has 15 amino acids. Trimming pared 2 bases from V and 0 bases from J, leaving 9 bases between. The germline V gene encodes CDR1 SGHRS and CDR2 YFSETQ.

V gene TRBV28 combines with J gene TRBJ2-3; TRBD2 matches at 8 bases. CDR1 and CDR2 (germline): MDHEN, SYDVKM. The trim removed 4 bases at V and 4 bases at J, leaving 10 bases unmatched. The CDR3 totals 16 residues. CDR3 bases: TGTGCCAGCAGTTCGCCGGGACTAGACATGGCAGATACGCAGTATTTT. This translates into CASSSPGLDMADTQYF.

This clonotype has more than one count but fewer than ten. The chain employs TRBV7-8 and TRBJ1-3; 7 bases map to TRBD1. V gave up 4 bases and J gave up 3 bases; unmatched junction bases: 12. Germline lookup yields CDR1 SGHVS and CDR2 FQNEAQ. This CDR3 is 17 amino acids long. CDR3 nucleotides: TGTGCCAGCAGCTCTTACAGGGGAGATGTATTTGGAAACACCATATATTTT. It encodes CASSSYRGDVFGNTIYF. Full variable domain (missing parts from reference TRBV7-8 and TRBJ1-3): GAGVSQSPRYKVAKRGQDVALRCDPISGHVSLFWYQQALGQGPEFLTYFQNEAQLDKSGLPSDRFFAERPEGSVSTLKIQRTQQEDSAVYLCASSSYRGDVFGNTIYFGEGSWLTVV.

This chain links TRBV7-9 with TRBJ1-1; D might be TRBD1 (5 bases). This CDR3 contains 12 residues. The V gene lost 11 bases and the J gene lost 1 base, with 11 bases spanning the gap. Germline CDR1 SEHNR, CDR2 FQNEAQ (reference sequence). CDR3 DNA sequence: TGTGCCTTAAGGGACTCGAACACTGAAGCTTTCTTT. Protein sequence: CALRDSNTEAFF. The full variable domain, completed using reference TRBV7-9 and TRBJ1-1, is DTGVSQNPRHKITKRGQNVTFRCDPISEHNRLYWYRQTLGQGPEFLTYFQNEAQLEKSRLLSDRFSAERPKGSFSTLEIQRTEQGDSAMYLCALRDSNTEAFFGQGTRLTVV.